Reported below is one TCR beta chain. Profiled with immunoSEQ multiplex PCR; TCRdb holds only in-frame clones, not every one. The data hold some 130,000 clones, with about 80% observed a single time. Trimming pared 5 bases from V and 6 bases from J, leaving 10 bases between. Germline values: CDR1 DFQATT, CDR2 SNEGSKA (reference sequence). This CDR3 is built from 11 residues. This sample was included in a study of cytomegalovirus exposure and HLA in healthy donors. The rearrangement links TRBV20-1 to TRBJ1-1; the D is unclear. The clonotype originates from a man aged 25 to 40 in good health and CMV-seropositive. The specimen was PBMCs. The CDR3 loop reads CSAPIEAEAFF. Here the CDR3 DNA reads TGCAGTGCTCCTATTGAGGCTGAAGCTTTCTTT.